This TCR beta chain was obtained from a study of T cell clonality in common variable immunodeficiency. TCRdb's table, derived via immunoSEQ multiplex PCR, lists solely in-frame clones and lacks some. Sampling found about 47,000 clones, none seen once. V lost 1 base, J lost 5 bases, and 8 bases stayed unmatched. The CDR3 runs to 16 residues. The germline V gene encodes CDR1 DFQATT and CDR2 SNEGSKA (reference sequence). Blood samples were heparinized, about 5 to 9 ml per donor. The table lists this clone with many counts. From the germline J gene comes the end of the CDR3, since the read stops 3 residues before it.

Sequencing was carried out using peripheral blood mononuclear cells. The V call is TRBV20-1, the J call TRBJ1-3, with TRBD1 matching over 10 bases. The receptor's source is a person aged 18 to 75 in good health. The CDR3 bases that were read are TGCAGTGCTAGAGGGACAGGGGGTCAGCACCGAAACACC. Protein product: CSARGTGGQHRNT. The CDR3, in full, reads CSARGTGGQHRNTIYF.